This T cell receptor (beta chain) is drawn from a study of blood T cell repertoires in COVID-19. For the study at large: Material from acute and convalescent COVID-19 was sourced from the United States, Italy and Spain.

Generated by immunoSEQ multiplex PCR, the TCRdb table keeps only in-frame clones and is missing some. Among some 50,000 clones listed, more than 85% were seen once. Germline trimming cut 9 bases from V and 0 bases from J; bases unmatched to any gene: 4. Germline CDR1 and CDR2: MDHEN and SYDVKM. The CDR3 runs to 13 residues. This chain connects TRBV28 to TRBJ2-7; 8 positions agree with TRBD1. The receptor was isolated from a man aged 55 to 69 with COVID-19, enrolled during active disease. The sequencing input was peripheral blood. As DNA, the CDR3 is TGTGCCAGTGGACAGGGCAACTCCTACGAGCAGTACTTC. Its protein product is CASGQGNSYEQYF.